The next 21 T cell receptor beta chains were all read from a single sample in a study of T cells in women clearing cervical HPV infection. Clones were read by immunoSEQ multiplex PCR, and TCRdb kept only the in-frame ones, dropping some. This repertoire includes fewer than 15,000 clones. Material for sequencing was blood buffy coat. These TCRs come from a woman aged 18 to 75 with a cervical HPV16 infection that either progressed to CIN3+ or cleared (not recorded which).

Of note for this clone: Coverage ceases 3 residues before the CDR3 finishes, and the germline J gene fills in the end. This chain uses TRBV28 with TRBJ1-6; no clear D gene. The V gene lost 10 bases and the J gene lost 5 bases, with 15 bases spanning the gap. Germline V gene lookup returns CDR1 MDHEN and CDR2 SYDVKM. The CDR3 covers 14 residues. CDR3 region: CATSGMSNNSPLHF. The CDR3 DNA, read in part, is TGTGCCACCTCGGGTATGTCGAATAATTCACCC. The whole variable domain, remainder taken from reference TRBV28 and TRBJ1-6, is DVKVTQSSRYLVKRTGEKVFLECVQDMDHENMFWYRQDPGLGLRLIYFSYDVKMKEKGDIPEGYSVSREKKERFSLILESASTNQTSMYLCATSGMSNNSPLHFGNGTRLTVT.

In regard to this clone: The read ends 3 residues shy of where the CDR3 ends; the end is completed using the germline J gene. V usage is TRBV7-8 and J usage is TRBJ2-7; 8 bases match TRBD2. The CDR3 length is 15 residues. From germline, CDR1 is SGHVS and CDR2 FQNEAQ. The V and J ends lost 5 bases and 6 bases, in that order; junction bases with no gene match: 12. The part of the CDR3 DNA that was read is TGTGCCAGCAGCACATCTGGCGGGGGGCCGTCCGAG. Translation gives CASSTSGGGPSE. The full CDR3 is CASSTSGGGPSEQYF.

Worth noting for this clone: From the germline J gene comes the end of the CDR3, since the read stops 3 residues before it. This chain links TRBV19 with TRBJ1-2; D gene unclear. Germline V gives CDR1 LNHDA, CDR2 SQIVND (reference sequence). The V gene lost 3 bases and the J gene lost 3 bases, with 17 bases spanning the gap. The CDR3 length is 16 residues. This CDR3 is CASSIQDSWIDYGYTF. CDR3 bases read: TGTGCCAGTAGTATTCAGGACTCCTGGATAGACTATGGC.

Of note for this clone: Germline and junction disagree at one end, which may indicate a read error. The read ends 3 residues early relative to the CDR3; the germline J gene fills the gap. The chain recombines TRBV30 with TRBJ1-3, with 10 bases aligning to TRBD1. This CDR3 is 14 amino acids long. Germline assignment: CDR1 GTSNPN and CDR2 SVGIG (reference sequence). Here the CDR3 reads CAWDRGHSGSTIYF. CDR3 DNA (partial): TGTGCTTGGGACAGGGGCCACTCTGGAAGCACC.

About this clone: The observed sequence ends 3 residues before the CDR3 terminus, with the missing tail filled in from the germline J gene. The chain couples TRBV15 to TRBJ2-1; D unclear. V lost 1 base and J 7 bases, leaving 5 bases between the germline ends. This CDR3 comprises 12 residues. Germline CDR1 is LNHNV and CDR2 is YYDKDF (reference sequence). CDR3 loop: CATSRARNEQFF. The covered CDR3 bases are TGTGCCACCAGCAGAGCCAGAAATGAG.

In terms of frequency, this clone is medium-sized. The read finishes 3 residues shy of the CDR3 end, and the germline J gene is used to complete it. The genes are TRBV7-2 and TRBJ2-5; D gene unclear. The CDR3 is 11 residues long. Germline V gene sequence: CDR1 SGHTA, CDR2 FQGNSA. Trimming cost V 4 bases and J 4 bases, with 4 bases left between them. CDR3 sequence: CASSSGETQYF. The sequenced part of the CDR3 DNA is TGTGCCAGCAGCTCGGGAGAGACC.

On this clone: Read data end 3 residues before the CDR3 end; the end is taken from the germline J gene. The chain is built from TRBV29-1 and TRBJ2-1; 13 bases match TRBD2. V lost 1 base to trimming and J lost 8 bases; unmatched junction nucleotides: 5. The CDR3 length is 15 residues. From germline, CDR1 is SQVTM and CDR2 ANQGSEA. The CDR3 bases that were read are TGCAGCGTTGAAGGACTAGCGGGGGGTTGGGATGAG. Translation gives CSVEGLAGGWDE. The full CDR3 sequence reads CSVEGLAGGWDEQFF.

Concerning this clone itself: Read coverage stops 3 residues before the CDR3 terminus; the germline J gene supplies the remainder. This chain uses TRBV20-1 with TRBJ1-1, with 9 nucleotides matching TRBD1. V trimming: 6 bases; J trimming: 5 bases; junction bases outside the gene matches: 10. The CDR3 is made up of 14 amino acids. The V gene's germline CDR1 is DFQATT and CDR2 SNEGSKA (reference sequence). Partial CDR3 DNA: TGCAGTGCAAAGAAACAGGGGGCGCGGACTGAA. This gives the protein CSAKKQGARTE. The full CDR3 protein is CSAKKQGARTEAFF.

A word on this clone: The read terminates 3 residues ahead of where the CDR3 ends, so the germline J gene completes it. This chain links TRBV16 with TRBJ1-4; no firm D call. This CDR3 region has 15 residues. Germline assignment: CDR1 KGHSY and CDR2 FQNENV. CDR3 sequence: CASSEQSFYNSPLFF. Incomplete CDR3 DNA: TGTGCCAGCAGCGAACAGAGTTTCTATAATTCACCA.

With regard to this clone: The CDR3 extends 3 residues past the end of the read, so its final part is completed from the germline J gene. The chain employs TRBV13 and TRBJ2-3; 10 nucleotides agree with TRBD1. Germline V CDR1 and CDR2: PRHDT, FYEKMQ (reference sequence). This CDR3 comprises 14 residues. The CDR3 loop reads CASSPTGGAETQYF. The covered CDR3 bases are TGTGCCAGCAGCCCGACAGGGGGCGCGGAGACG.

Regarding this clone: The sequence runs out 3 residues before the end of the CDR3; the remainder is reconstructed from the germline J gene. The rearrangement links TRBV12-3 or TRBV12-4 to TRBJ2-7; 8 positions match TRBD2. The CDR3 loop spans 18 amino acids. V gave up 6 bases and J gave up 0 bases; unmatched junction bases: 16. The CDR3 spells CASSTGTRLTSTSYEQYF. The part of the CDR3 DNA that was read is TGTGCCAGCAGCACCGGGACTAGGCTGACTTCAACCTCCTACGAG.

To note about this clone: The read ends 3 residues shy of where the CDR3 ends; the end is completed using the germline J gene. This chain connects TRBV7-7 to TRBJ2-7; D is uncertain. Trimming pared 3 bases from V and 1 base from J, leaving 7 bases between. The CDR3 runs 13 residues. CDR1 SSHAT and CDR2 FNYEAQ come from the germline V gene (reference sequence). The CDR3 region is CASSFGPSYEQYF. Incomplete CDR3 DNA: TGTGCCAGCAGCTTTGGGCCATCCTACGAG.

On this clone: The missing CDR3 end, 3 residues past where the read stops, is filled in from the germline J gene. This chain uses TRBV5-6 with TRBJ1-3; D unclear. The germline gives CDR1 SGHDT, CDR2 YYEEEE. This CDR3 has 14 amino acids. V shed 3 bases and J shed 4 bases, with 11 bases lying between them. Incomplete CDR3 DNA: TGTGCCAGCAGCTCCCTGGCAACGGGAAACACC. As protein: CASSSLATGNT. The whole CDR3 sequence reads CASSSLATGNTIYF.

With respect to this clone: The sequence runs out 3 residues before the end of the CDR3; the remainder is reconstructed from the germline J gene. The chain links TRBV5-6 to TRBJ2-1; D remains ambiguous. Per germline, CDR1 SGHDT and CDR2 YYEEEE. This CDR3 is 13 amino acids long. The germline V and J ends were trimmed by 4 bases and 4 bases, with 9 bases remaining between them. The covered CDR3 bases are TGTGCCAGCAGCGCTAACGGGTACAATGAG. Its translation: CASSANGYNE. The full CDR3 protein reads CASSANGYNEQFF.

As to this clone: The CDR3 end lies 3 residues beyond the end of the read and is filled in from the germline J gene. The V gene is TRBV19, the J gene TRBJ2-4; no clear D. The CDR3 runs 12 residues. The germline V gene has CDR1 LNHDA and CDR2 SQIVND (reference sequence). The CDR3 sequence: CASRKFNYGQYF. CDR3 bases read: TGTGCCAGTAGAAAGTTCAACTATGGT.

On this clone: The read terminates 3 residues ahead of where the CDR3 ends, so the germline J gene completes it. V and J are TRBV6-2 or TRBV6-3 and TRBJ2-3, with D possibly TRBD1 on 5 matching bases. The CDR3 is 17 amino acids. The V gene's germline CDR1 is MNHEY and CDR2 SVGEGT. The CDR3 DNA, read in part, is TGTGCCAGCAGTTACTCGCTTTCAGGGTATCTTCAAGAGACG. Translating it yields CASSYSLSGYLQET. The whole CDR3 sequence is CASSYSLSGYLQETQYF.

The sequenced part of the CDR3 DNA is TGTGCCAGCAGCTCAGGTTGGGGGGGCGCGTACATT. This sequence encodes CASSSGWGGAYI. The entire CDR3 protein is CASSSGWGGAYIQYF. The chain is built from TRBV7-2 and TRBJ2-4; maybe TRBD2 (7 bases). The read finishes 3 residues shy of the CDR3 end, and the germline J gene is used to complete it. Germline loops: CDR1 SGHTA, CDR2 FQGNSA. Trimming left V 4 bases short and J 8 bases short, with 18 bases between. The CDR3 has 15 amino acids.

Its frequency marks this clone as medium-sized. The read halts 3 residues ahead of the CDR3 end, with the missing end drawn from the germline J gene. The chain uses TRBV6-2 or TRBV6-3 and TRBJ2-1, with a possible D match to TRBD2 (5 bases). V shed 2 bases and J shed 1 base, with 12 bases lying between them. Germline V lookup: CDR1 MNHEY, CDR2 SVGEGT. The CDR3 has 16 residues. The CDR3 reads CASSYDSGVSYNEQFF. CDR3 bases read: TGTGCCAGCAGTTACGACTCCGGGGTTTCCTACAATGAG.

Note on this clone: The read is 3 residues too short to cover the CDR3 end, so that end is filled in from the germline J gene. The chain combines TRBV7-6 with TRBJ2-2, with 9 bases lining up with TRBD2. Trimming removed 0 bases from V and 2 bases from J; junction bases left unmatched: 7. Germline V lookup: CDR1 SGHVS, CDR2 FNYEAQ. The CDR3 sequence is 18 residues long. The CDR3 region is CASSLALVAGANTGELFF. CDR3 bases read: TGTGCCAGCAGCTTAGCCTTGGTAGCGGGGGCAAACACCGGGGAG.

This clone is identified as medium-sized from frequency. Read data end 3 residues before the CDR3 end; the end is taken from the germline J gene. The chain is built from TRBV6-2 or TRBV6-3 and TRBJ2-3; D gene unclear. This CDR3 contains 14 residues. The V gene lost 4 bases and the J gene lost 5 bases, with 13 bases spanning the gap. Germline assignment: CDR1 MNHEY and CDR2 SVGEGT. CDR3 bases read: TGTGCCAGCAGTTCCAGGCCTCCGCAAGATACG. Its protein product is CASSSRPPQDT. The whole CDR3 protein reads CASSSRPPQDTQYF.

A note on this clone: The read halts 3 residues ahead of the CDR3 end, with the missing end drawn from the germline J gene. The chain combines TRBV2 with TRBJ2-7, with TRBD1 matching over 9 bases. The V segment lost 1 base and the J segment 3 bases; nucleotides outside the gene matches: 10. This CDR3 has 17 residues. Germline loops: CDR1 SNHLY, CDR2 FYNNEI. The CDR3 sequence is CASSEGTGGVIDYEQYF. The part of the CDR3 DNA that was read is TGTGCCAGCAGTGAAGGAACAGGGGGCGTAATTGACTACGAG.